Shown below are 19 T cell receptor beta chains from a single sample sequenced in a study of blood T cell repertoires in COVID-19. The method was immunoSEQ multiplex PCR; TCRdb's version includes in-frame clones alone and lacks a portion of them. In the table there are about 170,000 clones, roughly 84% of which are singletons. What was sequenced was peripheral blood. The receptors come from a man between 65 and 79 years old with active or convalescent COVID-19.

The chain is built from TRBV4-1 and TRBJ2-5; 10 positions agree with TRBD2. CDR1 and CDR2 (germline): MGHRA, YSYEKL. This CDR3 spans 15 amino acids. The trim removed 1 base at V and 10 bases at J, leaving 9 bases unmatched. CDR3 region: CASSQGGSGGGVQYF. In DNA form, the CDR3 reads TGCGCCAGCAGCCAAGGCGGCAGCGGGGGGGGAGTCCAGTACTTC.

The chain employs TRBV9 and TRBJ1-1; D gene ambiguous. CDR1 and CDR2 from the germline V gene are SGDLS and YYNGEE. There are 14 residues in the CDR3. The ends were cut back, 4 bases at V and 7 bases at J, with 17 bases in the middle. This CDR3 reads CASSPSYIGDEAFF. The CDR3 bases are TGTGCCAGCAGCCCCAGTTATATTGGTGATGAAGCTTTCTTT. Variable domain in full (rest from reference TRBV9 and TRBJ1-1): DSGVTQTPKHLITATGQRVTLRCSPRSGDLSVYWYQQSLDQGLQFLIQYYNGEERAKGNILERFSAQQFPDLHSELNLSSLELGDSALYFCASSPSYIGDEAFFGQGTRLTVV.

The CDR3, as DNA: TGCGCCAGCAGCGTAGGACAGACCACAGATACGCAGTATTTT. As protein: CASSVGQTTDTQYF. This chain uses TRBV5-1 with TRBJ2-3; D perhaps matches TRBD1 (6 bases). The CDR3 consists of 14 residues. Germline lookup yields CDR1 SGHRS and CDR2 YFSETQ. V shed 4 bases and J shed 2 bases, with 11 bases lying between them.

The chain joins TRBV7-9 to TRBJ2-2; 8 nucleotides line up with TRBD1. Unmatched junction bases numbered 1, after V lost 3 bases and J lost 1 base. This CDR3 has 15 residues. CDR1 is SEHNR and CDR2 is FQNEAQ in the germline V gene (reference sequence). CDR3 coding DNA: TGTGCCAGCAGCTTCGGACAGGGGAACACCGGGGAGCTGTTTTTT. Amino acids: CASSFGQGNTGELFF.

The J gene is TRBJ2-4, the V gene TRBV5-1, with no clear D. Trimming removed 2 bases from V and 8 bases from J, with 11 bases in between. CDR3 length: 13 amino acids. Germline lookup yields CDR1 SGHRS and CDR2 YFSETQ. The CDR3 bases are TGCGCCAGCAGCTTATTTAGTAACGACATTCAGTACTTC. It translates to CASSLFSNDIQYF.

This clone has only a few counts. This sequence joins TRBV2 and TRBJ1-1; D gene uncertain. Looked up from germline, CDR1 is SNHLY and CDR2 is FYNNEI. Trimming took off 3 bases at V and 3 bases at J, with 5 bases between the two ends. CDR3 length equals 12 residues. CDR3 loop: CASSDSYTEAFF. For the CDR3, the DNA is TGTGCCAGCAGTGACAGTTACACTGAAGCTTTCTTT. The full variable domain, in which reference TRBV2 and TRBJ1-1 provide the parts outside the CDR3, is EPEVTQTPSHQVTQMGQEVILRCVPISNHLYFYWYRQILGQKVEFLVSFYNNEISEKSEIFDDQFSVERPDGSNFTLKIRSTKLEDSAMYFCASSDSYTEAFFGQGTRLTVV.

This chain links TRBV5-1 with TRBJ1-4; D remains unclear. The CDR3 totals 13 residues. The germline V and J ends were trimmed by 3 bases and 7 bases, with 10 bases remaining between them. CDR1 is SGHRS and CDR2 is YFSETQ in the germline V gene. DNA of the CDR3: TGCGCCAGCAGCTCCTTAGGGAGTGAAAAACTGTTTTTT. Translating gives CASSSLGSEKLFF.

J is TRBJ2-1 and V is TRBV7-2; 8 bases match TRBD1. The CDR3 sequence is 16 residues long. V dropped 5 bases and J dropped 4; count of bases not matched to a gene: 10. Germline CDR1 reads SGHTA; CDR2 reads FQGNSA. CDR3 DNA sequence: TGTGCCAGCAGCCCCGACGCGGACAGGGTATACAATGAGCAGTTCTTC. Amino acid sequence: CASSPDADRVYNEQFF.

The chain is built from TRBV19 and TRBJ1-2; 8 bases agree with TRBD1. Germline CDR1 and CDR2: LNHDA and SQIVND (reference sequence). With 4 bases clipped from V and 3 bases from J, the junction kept 4 bases outside the gene matches. The CDR3 totals 14 residues. The CDR3 sequence is CASSTDRGHYGYTF. CDR3 DNA: TGTGCCAGTAGTACCGACAGGGGTCACTATGGCTACACCTTC.

The chain joins TRBV9 to TRBJ2-2, with 7 bases aligning to TRBD2. Trimming took 0 bases from V and 4 from J; bases not matched to a gene: 6. Germline assignment: CDR1 SGDLS and CDR2 YYNGEE. This CDR3 has 16 residues. The CDR3 here is CASSVGLAGTTGELFF. CDR3 sequence (DNA): TGTGCCAGCAGCGTAGGTTTAGCGGGCACCACCGGGGAGCTGTTTTTT.

The chain links TRBV27 to TRBJ2-5; TRBD2 aligns across 9 bases. Trimming cost V 4 bases and J 5 bases; bases outside gene matches: 11. Germline assignment: CDR1 MNHEY and CDR2 SMNVEV (reference sequence). CDR3 length: 16 amino acids. CDR3 nucleotide sequence: TGTGCCAGCAGTTCCGCCCCGGCTAGCGGGGAGGAGACCCAGTACTTC. This gives the protein CASSSAPASGEETQYF.

V and J are TRBV2 and TRBJ1-4; D remains unclear. This CDR3 spans 15 amino acids. Trimming shortened V by 1 base and J by 0 bases, and 6 bases separated the two germline ends. The germline gives CDR1 SNHLY, CDR2 FYNNEI. The CDR3 sequence is CASSEGDATNEKLFF. CDR3 sequence (DNA): TGTGCCAGCAGTGAAGGCGATGCAACTAATGAAAAACTGTTTTTT.

The chain couples TRBV6-1 to TRBJ2-7, with D possibly being TRBD2 (5 bases). Per the germline V gene, CDR1 is MNHNS and CDR2 is SASEGT. CDR3 size: 14 residues. Trimming stripped 2 bases from V and 0 bases from J, with 8 bases between. The CDR3 loop reads CASSEHGGSYEQYF. The CDR3 DNA reads as TGTGCCAGCAGTGAACACGGAGGCTCCTACGAGCAGTACTTC.

A single count supports this clone. This chain links TRBV4-3 with TRBJ2-1; 8 bases are a match to TRBD2. Germline loops: CDR1 LGHNA, CDR2 YSLEER. The CDR3 covers 17 residues. Trimming took 1 base from V and 5 from J; bases not matched to a gene: 10. The CDR3 DNA follows: TGCGCCAGCAGCCAAGTTATCGGAGCGGGGGCAGACAATGAGCAGTTCTTC. It encodes CASSQVIGAGADNEQFF.

The V gene is TRBV28, the J gene TRBJ1-1; the D is unclear. The CDR3 contains 13 residues. V lost 3 bases and J lost 1, with 6 bases in between. Germline V CDR1 and CDR2: MDHEN, SYDVKM. DNA for the CDR3: TGTGCCAGCAGTTTGGCAGGGAACACTGAAGCTTTCTTT. Protein: CASSLAGNTEAFF.

The chain recombines TRBV14 with TRBJ2-1; D is perhaps TRBD2 (5 bases). The ends were cut back, 4 bases at V and 10 bases at J, with 17 bases in the middle. Per the germline V gene, CDR1 is SGHDN and CDR2 is FVKESK. The CDR3 is made up of 14 amino acids. CDR3 coding DNA: TGTGCCAGCAGCCCGGGCACGGACGGCGGGGAGCAGTTCTTC. Residues: CASSPGTDGGEQFF.

This rearrangement joins TRBV6-1 to TRBJ2-7; D is ambiguous. Looked up from germline, CDR1 is MNHNS and CDR2 is SASEGT. Trimming left V 0 bases short and J 1 base short, with 19 bases between. The CDR3 has 18 residues. The CDR3 bases are TGTGCCAGCAGTGAAGCGCCAGACCTCAGGCCCGGTTCCTACGAGCAGTACTTC. It codes for CASSEAPDLRPGSYEQYF.

This chain connects TRBV9 to TRBJ2-3; 9 nucleotides line up with TRBD1. Germline CDR1 and CDR2: SGDLS and YYNGEE. The CDR3 loop spans 16 amino acids. Losses at the gene ends were 0 bases for V and 5 bases for J; bases not matched to a gene: 7. Here the CDR3 reads CASSVGQGEGEDTQYF. CDR3 DNA: TGTGCCAGCAGCGTAGGACAGGGGGAAGGGGAAGATACGCAGTATTTT.

The rearrangement joins TRBV9 to TRBJ2-1; TRBD1 matches 8 bases. CDR1 is SGDLS and CDR2 is YYNGEE in the germline V gene. Trimming at V came to 4 bases and at J to 3 bases, leaving 3 bases not matched to a gene. The CDR3 totals 14 residues. In DNA, the CDR3 is TGTGCCAGCAGCATAACAGGGGGCTACAATGAGCAGTTCTTC. This translates into CASSITGGYNEQFF.